This T cell receptor beta chain appears in the sequencing data of a study of blood T cell repertoires in COVID-19. Only in-frame clones appear in the TCRdb table, and some are missing; sequencing was by immunoSEQ multiplex PCR. The table shows 100,000 or so clones, with around 86% occurring only once. Deletions cut 1 base from V and 3 bases from J, with 9 bases between. Germline assignment: CDR1 MDHEN and CDR2 SYDVKM. The length of the CDR3 is 14 residues. The receptor was isolated from a man older than 75 with acute or convalescent COVID-19. Input material: peripheral blood. This sequence joins TRBV28 and TRBJ1-2; D uncertain. CDR3 DNA sequence: TGTGCCAGCAGTTTATCGAGGAGGGACTATGGCTACACCTTC. Protein: CASSLSRRDYGYTF.